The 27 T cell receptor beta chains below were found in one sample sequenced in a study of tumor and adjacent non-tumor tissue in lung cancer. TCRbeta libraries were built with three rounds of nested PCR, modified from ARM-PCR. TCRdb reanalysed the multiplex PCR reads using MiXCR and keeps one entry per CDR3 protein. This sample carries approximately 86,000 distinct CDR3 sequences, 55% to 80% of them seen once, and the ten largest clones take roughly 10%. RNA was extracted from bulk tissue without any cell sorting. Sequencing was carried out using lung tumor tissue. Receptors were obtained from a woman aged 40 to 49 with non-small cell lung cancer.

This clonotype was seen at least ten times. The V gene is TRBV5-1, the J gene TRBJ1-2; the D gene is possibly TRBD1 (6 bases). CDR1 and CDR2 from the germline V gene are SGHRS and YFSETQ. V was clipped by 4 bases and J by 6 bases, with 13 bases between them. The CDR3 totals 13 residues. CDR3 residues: CASSVQGGDGYTF. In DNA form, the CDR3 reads TGCGCCAGCAGCGTACAGGGTGGGGATGGCTACACCTTC.

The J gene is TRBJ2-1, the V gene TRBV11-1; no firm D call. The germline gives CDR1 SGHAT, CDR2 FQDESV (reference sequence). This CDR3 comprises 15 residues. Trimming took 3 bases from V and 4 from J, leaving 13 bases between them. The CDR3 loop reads CASSLWVLDYNEQFF. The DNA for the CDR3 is TGTGCCAGCAGCTTGTGGGTGCTGGATTACAATGAGCAGTTCTTC.

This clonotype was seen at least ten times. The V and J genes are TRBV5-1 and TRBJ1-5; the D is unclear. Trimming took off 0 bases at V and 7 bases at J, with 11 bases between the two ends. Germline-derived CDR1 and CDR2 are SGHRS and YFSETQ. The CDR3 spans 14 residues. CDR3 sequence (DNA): TGCGCCAGCAGCTTGGAAGGGTTTGGGCAGCCCCAGCATTTT. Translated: CASSLEGFGQPQHF.

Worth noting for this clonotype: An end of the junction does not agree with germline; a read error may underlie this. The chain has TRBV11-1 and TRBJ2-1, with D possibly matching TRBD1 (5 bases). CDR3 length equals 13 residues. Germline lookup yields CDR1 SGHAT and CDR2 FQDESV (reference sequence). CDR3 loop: CTSSLHRGWDQFF. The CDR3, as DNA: TGTACCAGCAGTTTACATAGGGGATGGGATCAGTTCTTC.

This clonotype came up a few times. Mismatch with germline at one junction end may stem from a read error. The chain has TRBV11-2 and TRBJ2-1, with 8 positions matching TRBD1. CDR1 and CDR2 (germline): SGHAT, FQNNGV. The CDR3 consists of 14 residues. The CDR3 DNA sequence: TGTGCCCGCAGCCGGACAGGGTCCGACAATGAGCAATTCTTC. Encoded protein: CARSRTGSDNEQFF.

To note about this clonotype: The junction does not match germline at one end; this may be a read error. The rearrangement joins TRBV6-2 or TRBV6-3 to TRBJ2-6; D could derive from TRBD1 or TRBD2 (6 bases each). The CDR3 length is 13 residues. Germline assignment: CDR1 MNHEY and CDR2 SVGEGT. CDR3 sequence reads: CASRDPGADVLTF. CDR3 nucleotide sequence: TGTGCCAGCAGGGACCCGGGGGCCGACGTCCTGACTTTC.

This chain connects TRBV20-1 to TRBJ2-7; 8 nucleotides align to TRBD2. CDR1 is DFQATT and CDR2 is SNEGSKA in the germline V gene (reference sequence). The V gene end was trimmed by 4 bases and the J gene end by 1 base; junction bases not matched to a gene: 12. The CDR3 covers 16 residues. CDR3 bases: TGCAGTGCTACCCCGGGACGAGCGGGGGATTCCTACGAGCAGTACTTC. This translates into CSATPGRAGDSYEQYF.

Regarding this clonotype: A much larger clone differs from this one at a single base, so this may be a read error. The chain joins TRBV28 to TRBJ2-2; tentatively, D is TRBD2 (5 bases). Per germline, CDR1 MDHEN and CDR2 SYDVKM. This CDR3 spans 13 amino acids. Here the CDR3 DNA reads TGTGCCAGCAGTTTCCCAATAACCGGGGAGCTGTTATTT. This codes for CASSFPITGELLF.

The DNA for the CDR3 is TGTGCCGGCACTGAAGCGAGTAGGGGAGTCAAAAACATTCAGTACTTC. It encodes CAGTEASRGVKNIQYF. The chain employs TRBV6-1 and TRBJ2-4; D is perhaps TRBD1 or TRBD2 (5 bases each). The ends were cut back, 11 bases at V and 3 bases at J, with 23 bases in the middle. The CDR3 extends over 16 amino acids. Germline V lookup: CDR1 MNHNS, CDR2 SASEGT.

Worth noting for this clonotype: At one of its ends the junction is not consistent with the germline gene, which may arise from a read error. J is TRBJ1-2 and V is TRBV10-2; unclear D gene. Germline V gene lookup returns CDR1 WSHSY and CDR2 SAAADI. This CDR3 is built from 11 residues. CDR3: CASFLNYSYTF. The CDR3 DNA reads TGCGCCAGCTTCCTAAACTATAGCTACACCTTC.

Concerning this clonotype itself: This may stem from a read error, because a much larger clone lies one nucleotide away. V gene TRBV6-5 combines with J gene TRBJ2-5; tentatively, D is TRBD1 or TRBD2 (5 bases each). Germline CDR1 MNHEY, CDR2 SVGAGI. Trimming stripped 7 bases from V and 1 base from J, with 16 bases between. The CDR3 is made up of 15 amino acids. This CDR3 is CASIDRGAPQETQYF. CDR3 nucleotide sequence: TGTGCCAGCATCGACAGAGGGGCCCCCCAAGAGACCCAGTACTTC.

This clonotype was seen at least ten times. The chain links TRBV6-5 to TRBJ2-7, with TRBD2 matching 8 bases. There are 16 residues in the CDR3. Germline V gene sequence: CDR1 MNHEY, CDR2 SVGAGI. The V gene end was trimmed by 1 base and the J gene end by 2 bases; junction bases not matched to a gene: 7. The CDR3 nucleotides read TGTGCCAGCAGTTACTTGGGTAGCGGGATTGCCTACGAGCAGTACTTC. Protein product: CASSYLGSGIAYEQYF.

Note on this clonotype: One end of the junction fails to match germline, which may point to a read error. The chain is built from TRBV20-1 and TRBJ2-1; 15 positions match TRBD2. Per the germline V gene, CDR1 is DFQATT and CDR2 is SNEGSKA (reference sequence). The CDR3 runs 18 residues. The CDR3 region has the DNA TGCAGTACCAAGACCTGGACTAGCGGGGGGGCCGGATACAATGAGCAGTTTTTC. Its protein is CSTKTWTSGGAGYNEQFF.

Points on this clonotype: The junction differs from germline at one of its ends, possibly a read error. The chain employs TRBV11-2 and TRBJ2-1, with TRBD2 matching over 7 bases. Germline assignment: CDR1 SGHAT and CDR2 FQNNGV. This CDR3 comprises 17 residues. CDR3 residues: CASSFRATSRSVNEQYF. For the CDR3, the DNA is TGTGCCAGCAGCTTTCGGGCGACTAGCAGGAGTGTCAATGAGCAATACTTC.

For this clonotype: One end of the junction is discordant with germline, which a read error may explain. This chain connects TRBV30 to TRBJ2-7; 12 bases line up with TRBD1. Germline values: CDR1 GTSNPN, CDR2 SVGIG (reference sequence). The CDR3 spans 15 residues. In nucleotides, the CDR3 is TGTACCTGGAGTGTGGGGACAGGGGGCCGGAGCGACCAGTACTTC. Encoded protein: CTWSVGTGGRSDQYF.

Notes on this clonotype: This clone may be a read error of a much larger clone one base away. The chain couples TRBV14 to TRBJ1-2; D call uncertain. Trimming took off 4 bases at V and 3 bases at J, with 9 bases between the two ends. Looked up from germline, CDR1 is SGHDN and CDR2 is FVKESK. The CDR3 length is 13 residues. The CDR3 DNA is TGTGCCAGCAGCCGGGAATTGCACTATGGCTACACCTTC. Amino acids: CASSRELHYGYTF.

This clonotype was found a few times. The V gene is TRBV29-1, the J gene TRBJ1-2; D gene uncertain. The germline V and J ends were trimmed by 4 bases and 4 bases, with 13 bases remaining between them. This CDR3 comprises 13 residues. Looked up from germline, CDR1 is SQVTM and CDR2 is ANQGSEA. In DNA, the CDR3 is TGCAGCGTTGGAAATGGACGGCTCTATGGCTACACCTTC. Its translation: CSVGNGRLYGYTF.

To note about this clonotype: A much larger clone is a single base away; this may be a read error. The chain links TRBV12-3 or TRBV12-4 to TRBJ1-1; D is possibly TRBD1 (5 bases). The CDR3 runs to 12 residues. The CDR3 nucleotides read TGTGTCAGCAGTTTGAGTTCAGGGAAGGGTTTCTTT. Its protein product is CVSSLSSGKGFF.

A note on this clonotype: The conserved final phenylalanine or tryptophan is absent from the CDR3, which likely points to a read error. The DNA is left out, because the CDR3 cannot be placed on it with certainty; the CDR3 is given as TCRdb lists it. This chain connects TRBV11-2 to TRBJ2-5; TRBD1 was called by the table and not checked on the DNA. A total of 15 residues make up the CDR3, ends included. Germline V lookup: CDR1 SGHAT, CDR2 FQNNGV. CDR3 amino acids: CASSLATGVGETQCL.

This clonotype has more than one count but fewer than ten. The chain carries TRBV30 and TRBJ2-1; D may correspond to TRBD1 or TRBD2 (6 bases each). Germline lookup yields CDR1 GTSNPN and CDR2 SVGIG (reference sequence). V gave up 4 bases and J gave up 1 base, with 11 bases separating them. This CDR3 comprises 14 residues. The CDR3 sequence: CAWNGGLSYNEQFF. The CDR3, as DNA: TGTGCCTGGAATGGGGGGCTATCCTACAATGAGCAGTTCTTC.

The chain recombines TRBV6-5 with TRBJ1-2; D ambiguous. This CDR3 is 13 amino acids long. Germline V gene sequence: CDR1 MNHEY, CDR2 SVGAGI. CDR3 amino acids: CVITRKTLGGYTF. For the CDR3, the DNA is TGTGTCATCACCAGAAAGACTTTAGGCGGCTACACCTTC.

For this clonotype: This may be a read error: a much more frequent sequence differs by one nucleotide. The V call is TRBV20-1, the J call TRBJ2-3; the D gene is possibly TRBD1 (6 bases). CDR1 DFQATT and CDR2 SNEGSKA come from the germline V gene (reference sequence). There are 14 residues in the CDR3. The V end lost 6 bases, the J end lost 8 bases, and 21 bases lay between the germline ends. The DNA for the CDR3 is TGCAGTGCCGGCGGACAGCGCCCGACTCCTACGCAGTATTTT. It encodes CSAGGQRPTPTQYF.

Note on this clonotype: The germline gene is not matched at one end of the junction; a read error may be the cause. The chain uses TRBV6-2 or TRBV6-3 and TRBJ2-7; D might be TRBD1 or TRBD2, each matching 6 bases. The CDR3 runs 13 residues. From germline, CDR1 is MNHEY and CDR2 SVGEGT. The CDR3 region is CASSYGHWWGAQF. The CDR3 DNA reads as TGTGCCAGCAGTTACGGGCACTGGTGGGGGGCCCAATTC.

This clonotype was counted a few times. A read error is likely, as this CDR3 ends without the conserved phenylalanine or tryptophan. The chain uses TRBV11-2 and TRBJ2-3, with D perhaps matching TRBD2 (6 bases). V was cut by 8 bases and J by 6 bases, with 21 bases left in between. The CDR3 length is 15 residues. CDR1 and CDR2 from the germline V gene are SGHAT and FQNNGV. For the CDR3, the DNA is TGTGCCAGCGCGGAGGACGTGGGGGGTGGGGATACGCAGTATCTT. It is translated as CASAEDVGGGDTQYL.

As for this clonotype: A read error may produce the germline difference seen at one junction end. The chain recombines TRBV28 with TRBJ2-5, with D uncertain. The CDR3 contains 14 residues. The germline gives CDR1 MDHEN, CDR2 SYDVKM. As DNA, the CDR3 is TGTGTCAGCAGTTCTATTGGGGTTCGTGAGACCCAGTACTTC. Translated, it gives CVSSSIGVRETQYF.

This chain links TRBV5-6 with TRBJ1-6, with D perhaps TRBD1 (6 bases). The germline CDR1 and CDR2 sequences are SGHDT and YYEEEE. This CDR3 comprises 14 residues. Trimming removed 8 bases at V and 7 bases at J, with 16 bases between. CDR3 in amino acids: CARRKGEANSPLHF. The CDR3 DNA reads TGTGCCAGGAGAAAGGGGGAGGCGAATTCACCCCTCCACTTT.

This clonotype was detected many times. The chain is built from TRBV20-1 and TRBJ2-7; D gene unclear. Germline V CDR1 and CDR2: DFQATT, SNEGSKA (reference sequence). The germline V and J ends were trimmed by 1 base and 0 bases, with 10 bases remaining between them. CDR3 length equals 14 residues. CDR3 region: CSARVDPRSYEQYF. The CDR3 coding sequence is TGCAGTGCTAGAGTTGACCCCCGCTCCTACGAGCAGTACTTC.